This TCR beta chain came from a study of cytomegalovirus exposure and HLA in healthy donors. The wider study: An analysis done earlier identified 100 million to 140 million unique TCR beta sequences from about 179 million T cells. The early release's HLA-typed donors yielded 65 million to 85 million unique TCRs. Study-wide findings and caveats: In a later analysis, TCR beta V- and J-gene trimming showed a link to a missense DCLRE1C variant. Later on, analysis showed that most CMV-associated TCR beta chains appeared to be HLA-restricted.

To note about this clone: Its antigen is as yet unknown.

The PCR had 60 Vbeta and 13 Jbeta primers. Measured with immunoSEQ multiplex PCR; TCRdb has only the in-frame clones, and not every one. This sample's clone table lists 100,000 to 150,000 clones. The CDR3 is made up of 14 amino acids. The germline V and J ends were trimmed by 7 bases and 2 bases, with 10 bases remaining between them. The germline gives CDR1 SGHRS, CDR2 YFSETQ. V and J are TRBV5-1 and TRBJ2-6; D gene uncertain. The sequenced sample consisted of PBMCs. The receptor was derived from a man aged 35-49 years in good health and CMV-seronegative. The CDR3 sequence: CASASLTGANVLTF. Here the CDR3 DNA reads TGCGCCAGCGCATCACTCACTGGGGCCAACGTCCTGACTTTC.